The subject of this entry is one T cell receptor (beta chain). The antigen remains undetermined. This sample stems from a study of memory CD4+ T cells and cytomegalovirus serostatus. Study conclusions and caveats: Suggested: most of the CMV-linked TCR signature lies in CD4+ memory cells. CD4+ memory repertoires contained about two fifths of the roughly 150 reported CMV TCRbeta sequences.

Clones were read by immunoSEQ multiplex PCR, and TCRdb kept only the in-frame ones, dropping some. This repertoire shows 27,000 or so clones, 70% to 80% found once; its top ten account for 0.68%. The sort gate was single viable CD3+CD4+CD8-CD45RO+ cells for memory CD4+ T cells. This sequence was found in an adult in good health and CMV-seronegative. Sequenced material: memory CD4+ T cells from blood.

CDR3 in DNA: TGTGCCAGCAGCTTAGAGCCCCAGGGTTCCACTGAAGCTTTCTTT. Its translation is CASSLEPQGSTEAFF. The V call is TRBV11-3, the J call TRBJ1-1, with TRBD1 as a possible D gene (5 bases). The CDR3 has 15 residues. Germline V lookup: CDR1 SGHNT, CDR2 YENEEA. V lost 0 bases and J 4 bases, leaving 12 bases between the germline ends. Full variable domain (missing parts from reference TRBV11-3 and TRBJ1-1): EAGVVQSPRYKIIEKKQPVAFWCNPISGHNTLYWYLQNLGQGPELLIRYENEEAVDDSQLPKDRFSAERLKGVDSTLKIQPAELGDSAVYLCASSLEPQGSTEAFFGQGTRLTVV.